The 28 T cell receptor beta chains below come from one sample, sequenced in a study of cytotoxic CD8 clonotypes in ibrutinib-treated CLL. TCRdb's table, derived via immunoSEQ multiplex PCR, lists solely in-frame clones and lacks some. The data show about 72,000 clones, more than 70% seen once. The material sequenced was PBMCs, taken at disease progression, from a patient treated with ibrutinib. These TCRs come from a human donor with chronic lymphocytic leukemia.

The CDR3 DNA follows: TGTGCCAGCAGAACCCAGGGGCACTATGGCTACACCTTC. This codes for CASRTQGHYGYTF. This chain joins TRBV11-2 and TRBJ1-2, with D possibly matching TRBD1 (6 bases). The CDR3 has 13 amino acids. Germline V CDR1 and CDR2: SGHAT, FQNNGV. V lost 6 bases, J lost 3 bases, and 11 bases lay in between.

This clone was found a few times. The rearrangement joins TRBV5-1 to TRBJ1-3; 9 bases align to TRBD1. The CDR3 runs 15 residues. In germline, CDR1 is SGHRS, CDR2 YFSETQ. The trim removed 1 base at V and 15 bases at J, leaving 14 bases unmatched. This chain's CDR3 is CASSLPGQGLGKTYF. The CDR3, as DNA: TGCGCCAGCAGCTTGCCGGGACAGGGCCTGGGAAAAACATATTTT.

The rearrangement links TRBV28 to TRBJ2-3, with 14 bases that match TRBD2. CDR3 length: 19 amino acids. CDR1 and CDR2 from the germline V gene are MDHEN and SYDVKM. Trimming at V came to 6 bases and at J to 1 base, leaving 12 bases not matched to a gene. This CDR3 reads CASSSFRLAGGPGTDTQYF. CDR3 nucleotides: TGTGCCAGCAGCTCATTTCGACTAGCGGGGGGGCCAGGCACAGATACGCAGTATTTT.

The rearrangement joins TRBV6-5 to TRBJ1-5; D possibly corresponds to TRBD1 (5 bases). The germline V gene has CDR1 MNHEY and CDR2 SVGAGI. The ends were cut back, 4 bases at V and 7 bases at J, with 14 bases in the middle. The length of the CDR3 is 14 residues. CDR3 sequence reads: CASSLNGAGQPQHF. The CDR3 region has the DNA TGTGCCAGCAGTTTGAACGGGGCAGGACAGCCCCAGCATTTT.

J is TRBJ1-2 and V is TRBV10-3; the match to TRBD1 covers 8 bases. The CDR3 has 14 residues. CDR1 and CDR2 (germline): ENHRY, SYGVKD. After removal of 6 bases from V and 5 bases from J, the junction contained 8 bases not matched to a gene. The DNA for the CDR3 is TGTGCCATCAGGTCCGGACAGGGCACTTATGGCTACACCTTC. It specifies CAIRSGQGTYGYTF.

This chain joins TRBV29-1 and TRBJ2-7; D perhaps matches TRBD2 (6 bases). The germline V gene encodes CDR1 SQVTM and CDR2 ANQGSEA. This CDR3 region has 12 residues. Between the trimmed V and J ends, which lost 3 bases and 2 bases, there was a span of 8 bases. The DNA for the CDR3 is TGCAGCGTTGACGGGGGACCCTACGAGCAGTACTTC. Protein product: CSVDGGPYEQYF.

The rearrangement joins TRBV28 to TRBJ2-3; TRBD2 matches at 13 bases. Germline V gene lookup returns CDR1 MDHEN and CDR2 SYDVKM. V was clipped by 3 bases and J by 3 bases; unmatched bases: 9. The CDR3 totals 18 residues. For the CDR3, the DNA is TGTGCCAGCAGTTTCCCCCCCCGGACTAGCGGGAGAACAGATACGCAGTATTTT. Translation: CASSFPPRTSGRTDTQYF.

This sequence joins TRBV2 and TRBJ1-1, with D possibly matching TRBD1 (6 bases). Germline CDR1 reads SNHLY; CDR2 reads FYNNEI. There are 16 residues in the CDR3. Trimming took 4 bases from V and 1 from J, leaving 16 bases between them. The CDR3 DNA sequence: TGTGCCAGCAGTGCATCCTCCGGGACAAAGAACACTGAAGCTTTCTTT. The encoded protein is CASSASSGTKNTEAFF.

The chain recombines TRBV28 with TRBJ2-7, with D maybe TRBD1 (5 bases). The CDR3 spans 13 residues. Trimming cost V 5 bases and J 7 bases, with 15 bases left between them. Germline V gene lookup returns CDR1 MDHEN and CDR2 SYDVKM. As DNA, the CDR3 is TGTGCCAGCAGTCTCGTCAGAAAGGGGGAGCAGTACTTC. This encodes CASSLVRKGEQYF.

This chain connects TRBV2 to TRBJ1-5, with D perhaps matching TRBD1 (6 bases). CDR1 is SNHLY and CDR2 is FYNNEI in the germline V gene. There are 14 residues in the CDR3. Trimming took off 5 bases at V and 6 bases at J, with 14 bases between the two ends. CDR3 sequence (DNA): TGTGCCAGCAGTTACAACAGGGCCGGTCAGCCCCAGCATTTT. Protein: CASSYNRAGQPQHF.

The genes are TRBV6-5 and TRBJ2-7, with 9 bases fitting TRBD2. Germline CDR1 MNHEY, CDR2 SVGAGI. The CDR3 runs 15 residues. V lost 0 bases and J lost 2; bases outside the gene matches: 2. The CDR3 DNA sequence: TGTGCCAGCAGTTACTCGGCGGGAGGGCCCTACGAGCAGTACTTC. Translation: CASSYSAGGPYEQYF.

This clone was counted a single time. CDR3 in DNA: TGTGCCAGCAGTTCCCCGGTGAGGGGTCCCTCCTACGAGCAGTACTTC. Its translation: CASSSPVRGPSYEQYF. J is TRBJ2-7 and V is TRBV27; D is tentatively TRBD1 or TRBD2 (5 bases each). CDR1 is MNHEY, CDR2 SMNVEV, per germline (reference sequence). The length of the CDR3 is 16 residues. V was shortened by 4 bases and J by 0 bases, with 16 bases between the two germline ends.

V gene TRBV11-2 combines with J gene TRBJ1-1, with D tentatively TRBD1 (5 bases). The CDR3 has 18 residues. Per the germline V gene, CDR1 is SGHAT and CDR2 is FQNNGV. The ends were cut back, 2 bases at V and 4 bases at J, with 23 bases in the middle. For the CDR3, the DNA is TGTGCCAGCAGCTTACACCAGGGTTTGGGCTGGTTGGGCACTGAAGCTTTCTTT. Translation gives CASSLHQGLGWLGTEAFF.

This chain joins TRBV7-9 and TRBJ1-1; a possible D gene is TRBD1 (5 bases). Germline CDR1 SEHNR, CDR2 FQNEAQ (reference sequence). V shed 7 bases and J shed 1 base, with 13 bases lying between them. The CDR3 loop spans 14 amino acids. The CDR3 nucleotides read TGTGCCAGCATCGCGGAGGGGTGGAACACTGAAGCTTTCTTT. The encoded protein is CASIAEGWNTEAFF.

CDR3: CAWYSGSTDTQYF. DNA for the CDR3: TGTGCCTGGTATAGCGGAAGCACAGATACGCAGTATTTT. The chain is built from TRBV30 and TRBJ2-3; TRBD2 is a possible D gene (6 bases). V lost 5 bases to trimming and J lost 0 bases, with 9 bases between them. The CDR3 covers 13 residues. CDR1 and CDR2 from the germline V gene are GTSNPN and SVGIG (reference sequence).

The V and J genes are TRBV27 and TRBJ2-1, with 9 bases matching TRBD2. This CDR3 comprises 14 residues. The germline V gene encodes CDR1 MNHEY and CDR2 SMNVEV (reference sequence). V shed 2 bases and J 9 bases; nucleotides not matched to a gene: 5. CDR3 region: CASSLVLAGGEQFF. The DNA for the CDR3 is TGTGCCAGCAGTTTAGTACTAGCGGGTGGTGAGCAGTTCTTC.

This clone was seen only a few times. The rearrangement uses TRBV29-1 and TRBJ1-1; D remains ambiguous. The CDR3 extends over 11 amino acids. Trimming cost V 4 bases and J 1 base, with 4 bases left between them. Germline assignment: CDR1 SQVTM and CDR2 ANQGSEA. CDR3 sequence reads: CSVVRNTEAFF. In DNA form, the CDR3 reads TGCAGCGTTGTTCGGAACACTGAAGCTTTCTTT.

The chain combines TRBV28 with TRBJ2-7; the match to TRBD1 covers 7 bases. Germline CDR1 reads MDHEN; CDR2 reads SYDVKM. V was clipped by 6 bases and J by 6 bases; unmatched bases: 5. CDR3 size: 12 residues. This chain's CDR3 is CASRIRQGEQYF. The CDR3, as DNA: TGTGCCAGCAGAATAAGACAGGGCGAGCAGTACTTC. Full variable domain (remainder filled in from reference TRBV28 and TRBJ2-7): DVKVTQSSRYLVKRTGEKVFLECVQDMDHENMFWYRQDPGLGLRLIYFSYDVKMKEKGDIPEGYSVSREKKERFSLILESASTNQTSMYLCASRIRQGEQYFGPGTRLTVT.

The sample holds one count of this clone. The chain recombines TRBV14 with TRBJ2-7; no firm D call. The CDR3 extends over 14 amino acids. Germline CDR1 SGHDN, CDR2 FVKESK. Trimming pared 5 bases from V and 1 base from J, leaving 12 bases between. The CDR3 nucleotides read TGTGCCAGCAGCAAAAGCTGGGTTTCCTACGAGCAGTACTTC. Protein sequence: CASSKSWVSYEQYF.

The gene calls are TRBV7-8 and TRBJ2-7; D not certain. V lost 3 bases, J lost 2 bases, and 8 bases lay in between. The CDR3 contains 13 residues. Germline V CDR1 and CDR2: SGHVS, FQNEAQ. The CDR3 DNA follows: TGTGCCAGCAGCTTCAACCAACCCTACGAGCAGTACTTC. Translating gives CASSFNQPYEQYF. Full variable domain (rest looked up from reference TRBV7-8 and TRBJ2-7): GAGVSQSPRYKVAKRGQDVALRCDPISGHVSLFWYQQALGQGPEFLTYFQNEAQLDKSGLPSDRFFAERPEGSVSTLKIQRTQQEDSAVYLCASSFNQPYEQYFGPGTRLTVT.

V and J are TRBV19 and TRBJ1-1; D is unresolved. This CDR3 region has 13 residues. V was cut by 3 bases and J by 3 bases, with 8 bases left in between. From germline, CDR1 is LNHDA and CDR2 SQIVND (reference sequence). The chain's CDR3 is CASSIRLDTEAFF. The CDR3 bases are TGTGCCAGTAGTATCCGGCTGGACACTGAAGCTTTCTTT.

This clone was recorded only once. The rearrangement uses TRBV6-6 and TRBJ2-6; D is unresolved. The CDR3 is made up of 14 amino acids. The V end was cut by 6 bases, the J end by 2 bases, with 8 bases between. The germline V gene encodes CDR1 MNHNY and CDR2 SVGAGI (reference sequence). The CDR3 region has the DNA TGTGCCAGCAGACTGGGGACTGGGGCCAACGTCCTGACTTTC. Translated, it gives CASRLGTGANVLTF.

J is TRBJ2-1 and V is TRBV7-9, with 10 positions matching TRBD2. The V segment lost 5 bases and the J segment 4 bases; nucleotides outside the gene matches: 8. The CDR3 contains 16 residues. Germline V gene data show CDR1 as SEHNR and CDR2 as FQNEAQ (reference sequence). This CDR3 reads CASSTGSGRSYNEQFF. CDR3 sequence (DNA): TGTGCCAGCAGCACCGGTAGCGGGAGGTCGTACAATGAGCAGTTCTTC.

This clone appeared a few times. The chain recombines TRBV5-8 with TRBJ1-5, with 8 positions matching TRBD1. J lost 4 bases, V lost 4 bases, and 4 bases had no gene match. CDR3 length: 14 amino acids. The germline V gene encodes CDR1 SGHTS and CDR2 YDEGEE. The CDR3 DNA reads TGTGCCAGCAGCCATCGGACAGGGAATCAGCCCCAGCATTTT. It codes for CASSHRTGNQPQHF.

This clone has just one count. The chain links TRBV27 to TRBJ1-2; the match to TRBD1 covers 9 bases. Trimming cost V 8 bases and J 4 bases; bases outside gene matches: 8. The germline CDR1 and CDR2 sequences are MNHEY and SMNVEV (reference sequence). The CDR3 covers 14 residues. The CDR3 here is CASATDRGGYGYTF. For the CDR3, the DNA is TGTGCCAGCGCCACGGACAGGGGTGGCTATGGCTACACCTTC.

CDR3: CASRRLNYGYTF. CDR3 coding DNA: TGTGCCAGCAGGCGTCTTAACTATGGCTACACCTTC. This rearrangement joins TRBV2 to TRBJ1-2; D remains ambiguous. The CDR3 is 12 amino acids. V lost 6 bases, J lost 1 base, and 6 bases lay in between. CDR1 and CDR2 (germline): SNHLY, FYNNEI.

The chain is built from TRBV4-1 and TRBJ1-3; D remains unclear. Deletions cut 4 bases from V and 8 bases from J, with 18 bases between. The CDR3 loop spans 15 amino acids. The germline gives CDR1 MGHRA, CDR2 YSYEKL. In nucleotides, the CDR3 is TGCGCCAGCAGCCGTGGGCCAAACTCACGGGACACCATATATTTT. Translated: CASSRGPNSRDTIYF.

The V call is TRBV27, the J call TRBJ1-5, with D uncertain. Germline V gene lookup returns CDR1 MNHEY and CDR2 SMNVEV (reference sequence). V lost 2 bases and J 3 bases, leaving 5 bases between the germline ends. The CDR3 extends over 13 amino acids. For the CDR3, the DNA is TGTGCCAGCAGTTTACAGAACAATCAGCCCCAGCATTTT. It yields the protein CASSLQNNQPQHF.